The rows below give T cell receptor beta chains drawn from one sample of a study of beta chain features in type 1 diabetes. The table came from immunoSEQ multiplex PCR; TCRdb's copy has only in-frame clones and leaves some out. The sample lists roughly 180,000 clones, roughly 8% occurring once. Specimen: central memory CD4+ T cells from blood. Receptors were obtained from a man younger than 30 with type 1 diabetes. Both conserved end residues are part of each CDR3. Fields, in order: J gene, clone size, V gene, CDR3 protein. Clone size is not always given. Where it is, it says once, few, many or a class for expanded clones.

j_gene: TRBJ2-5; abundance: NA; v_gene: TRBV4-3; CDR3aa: CASSQGAGRGRETQYF
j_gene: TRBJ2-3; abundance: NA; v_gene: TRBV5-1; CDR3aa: CASSLALRGGTDTQYF
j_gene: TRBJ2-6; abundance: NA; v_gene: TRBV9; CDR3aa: CASSRAGGSGANVLTF
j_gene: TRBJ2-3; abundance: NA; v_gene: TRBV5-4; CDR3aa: CASSGSGDGTDTQYF
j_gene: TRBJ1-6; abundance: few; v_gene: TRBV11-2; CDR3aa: CASSLGTGGSPLHF
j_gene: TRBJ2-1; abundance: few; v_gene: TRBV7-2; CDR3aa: CASSSRLVNEQFF
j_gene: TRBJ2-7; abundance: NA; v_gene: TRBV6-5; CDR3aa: CASSYSIAPVSYEQYF
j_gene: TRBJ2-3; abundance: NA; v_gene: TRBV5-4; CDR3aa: CASSPERGGQDTQYF
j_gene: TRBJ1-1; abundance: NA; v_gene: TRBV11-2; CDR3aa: CASSLRDRDTEAFF
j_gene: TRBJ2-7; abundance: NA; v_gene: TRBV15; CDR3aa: CATSRETEGYEQYF
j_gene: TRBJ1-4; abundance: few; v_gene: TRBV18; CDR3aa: CASSPPGSAKEKLFF
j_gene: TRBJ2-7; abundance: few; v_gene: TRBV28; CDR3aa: CASRPGSIYEQYF
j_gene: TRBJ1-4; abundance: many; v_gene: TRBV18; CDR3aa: CASSPHPGEKLFF
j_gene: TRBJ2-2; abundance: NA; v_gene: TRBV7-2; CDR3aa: CASSFQAGGGTGELFF
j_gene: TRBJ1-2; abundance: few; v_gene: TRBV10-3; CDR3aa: CAISPGTGPQGYTF
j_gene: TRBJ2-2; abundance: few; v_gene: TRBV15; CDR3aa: CATSRGFRDTDTGELFF
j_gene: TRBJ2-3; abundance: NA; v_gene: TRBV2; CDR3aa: CASSAIRVTDTQYF
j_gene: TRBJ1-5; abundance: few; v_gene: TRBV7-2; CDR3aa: CASSLRAGVEQPQHF
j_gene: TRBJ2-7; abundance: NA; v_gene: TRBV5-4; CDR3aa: CASSLAGGSSYEQYF
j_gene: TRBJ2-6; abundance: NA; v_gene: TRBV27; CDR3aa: CASHLVCRSAGANVLTF
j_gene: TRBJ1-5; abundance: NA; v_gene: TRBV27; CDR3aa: CASSLGPQEGQPQHF
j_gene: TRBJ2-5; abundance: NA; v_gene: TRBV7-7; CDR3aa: CASSQNTGGAGYETQYF
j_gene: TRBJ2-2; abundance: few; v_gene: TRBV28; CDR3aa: CASSPPDRGTGELFF
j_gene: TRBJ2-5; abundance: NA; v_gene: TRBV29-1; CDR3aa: CSARDRGLRETQYF
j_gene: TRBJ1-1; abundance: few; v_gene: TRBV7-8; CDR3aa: CASSPRGGAGTEAFF
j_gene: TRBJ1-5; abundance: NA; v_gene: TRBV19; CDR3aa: CASSIAGSNQPQHF
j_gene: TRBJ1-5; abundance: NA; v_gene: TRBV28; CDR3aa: CASSLLQVHQPQHF
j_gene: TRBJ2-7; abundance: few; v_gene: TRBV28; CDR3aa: CASSLYMPYEQYF
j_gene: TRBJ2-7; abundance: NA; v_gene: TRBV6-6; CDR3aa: CASSKAGESSYEQYF
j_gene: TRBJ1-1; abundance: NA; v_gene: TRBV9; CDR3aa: CASSRDRVFTEAFF
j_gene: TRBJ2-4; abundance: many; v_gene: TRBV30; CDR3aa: CAWSGSGGNIQYF
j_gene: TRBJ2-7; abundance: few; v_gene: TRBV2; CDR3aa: CASSVGRSYEQYF
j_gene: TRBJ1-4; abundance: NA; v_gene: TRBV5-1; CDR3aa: CASSLGKAATGANEKLFF
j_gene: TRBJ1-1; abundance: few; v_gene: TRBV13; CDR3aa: CASSLRFAPALF
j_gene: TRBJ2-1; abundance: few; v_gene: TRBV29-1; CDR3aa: CSGRTSGRRNEQFF
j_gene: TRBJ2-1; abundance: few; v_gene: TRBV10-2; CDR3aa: CASRAGTGGLNEQFF
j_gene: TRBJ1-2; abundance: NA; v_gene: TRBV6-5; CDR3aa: CASSSVGRAWGYTF
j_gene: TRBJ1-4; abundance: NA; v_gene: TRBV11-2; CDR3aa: CASSLPQGKLFF
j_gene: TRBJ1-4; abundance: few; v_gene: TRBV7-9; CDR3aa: CASSLGQGGEKLFF
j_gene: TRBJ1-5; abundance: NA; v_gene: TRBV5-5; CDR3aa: CASSLDRHNQPQHF
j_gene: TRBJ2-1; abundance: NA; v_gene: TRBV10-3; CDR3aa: CATGKGNNEQFF
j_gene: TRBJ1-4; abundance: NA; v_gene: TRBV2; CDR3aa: CASIRTGGGKLFF
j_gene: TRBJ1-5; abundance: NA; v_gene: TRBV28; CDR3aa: CASSQNRDSNNQPQHF
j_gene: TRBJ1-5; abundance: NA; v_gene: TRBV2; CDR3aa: CASSDRTGNNQPQHF
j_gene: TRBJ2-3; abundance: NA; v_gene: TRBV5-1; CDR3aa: CASSLGISGSDTQYF
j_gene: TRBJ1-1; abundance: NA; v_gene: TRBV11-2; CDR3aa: CASSSFGSSGAFF
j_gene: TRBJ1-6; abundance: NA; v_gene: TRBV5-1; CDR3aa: CASSQDRLNSPLHF
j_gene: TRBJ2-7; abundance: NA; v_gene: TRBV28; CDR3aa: CASSSPGGGYEQYF
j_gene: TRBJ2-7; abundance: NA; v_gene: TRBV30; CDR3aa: CAWSQASGGTEQYF
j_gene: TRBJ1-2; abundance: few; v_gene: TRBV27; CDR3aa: CASSSGQGTYGYTF
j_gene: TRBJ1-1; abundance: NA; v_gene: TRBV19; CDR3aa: CASGRQAEAFF
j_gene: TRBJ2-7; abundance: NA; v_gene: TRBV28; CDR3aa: CASIALQGAHEQYF
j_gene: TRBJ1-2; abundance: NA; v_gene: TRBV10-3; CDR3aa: CAISESGQGIGYTF
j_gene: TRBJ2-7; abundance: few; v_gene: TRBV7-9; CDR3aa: CASSLAGLGIGEQYF
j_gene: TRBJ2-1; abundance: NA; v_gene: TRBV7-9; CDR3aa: CASSLIGEEQFF
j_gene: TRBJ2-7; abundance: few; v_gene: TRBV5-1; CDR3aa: CASRAGSTVYEQYF
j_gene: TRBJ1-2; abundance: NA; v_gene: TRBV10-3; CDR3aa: CAIKPSTGLYGYTF